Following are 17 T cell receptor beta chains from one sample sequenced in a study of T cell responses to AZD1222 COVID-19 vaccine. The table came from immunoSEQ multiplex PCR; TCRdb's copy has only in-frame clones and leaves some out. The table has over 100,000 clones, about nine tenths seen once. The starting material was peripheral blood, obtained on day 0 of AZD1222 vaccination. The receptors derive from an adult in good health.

CDR3 sequence: CASNGGTDTQYF. The CDR3 nucleotides are TGTGCCAGCAACGGGGGCACAGATACGCAGTATTTT. V usage is TRBV27 and J usage is TRBJ2-3, with a weak D call TRBD2 (5 bases). V was trimmed by 7 bases and J by 1 base, leaving 6 bases between them. CDR1 and CDR2 from the germline V gene are MNHEY and SMNVEV (reference sequence). The CDR3 has 12 amino acids.

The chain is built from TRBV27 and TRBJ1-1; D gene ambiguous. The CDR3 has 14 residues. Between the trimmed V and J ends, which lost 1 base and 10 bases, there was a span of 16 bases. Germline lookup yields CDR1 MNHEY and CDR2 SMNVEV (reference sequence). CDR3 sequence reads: CASSLLGSAMVAFF. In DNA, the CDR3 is TGTGCCAGCAGTTTATTGGGCAGTGCAATGGTAGCTTTCTTT.

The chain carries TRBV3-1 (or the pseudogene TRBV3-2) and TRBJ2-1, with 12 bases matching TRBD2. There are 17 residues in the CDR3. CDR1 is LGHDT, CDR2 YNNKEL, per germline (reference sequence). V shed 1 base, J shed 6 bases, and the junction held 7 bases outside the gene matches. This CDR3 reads CASSQGGGGLAGNEQFF. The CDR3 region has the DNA TGTGCCAGCAGCCAAGGAGGTGGGGGACTAGCGGGCAATGAGCAGTTCTTC.

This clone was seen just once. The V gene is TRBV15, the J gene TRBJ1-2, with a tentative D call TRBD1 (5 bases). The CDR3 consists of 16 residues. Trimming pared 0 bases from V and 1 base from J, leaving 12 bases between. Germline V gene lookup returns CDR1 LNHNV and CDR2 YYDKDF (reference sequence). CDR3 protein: CATSRDLQGINYGYTF. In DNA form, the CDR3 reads TGTGCCACCAGCAGAGATCTGCAGGGAATTAACTATGGCTACACCTTC. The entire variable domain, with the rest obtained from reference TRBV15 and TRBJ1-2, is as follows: DAMVIQNPRYQVTQFGKPVTLSCSQTLNHNVMYWYQQKSSQAPKLLFHYYDKDFNNEADTPDNFQSRRPNTSFCFLDIRSPGLGDTAMYLCATSRDLQGINYGYTFGSGTRLTVV.

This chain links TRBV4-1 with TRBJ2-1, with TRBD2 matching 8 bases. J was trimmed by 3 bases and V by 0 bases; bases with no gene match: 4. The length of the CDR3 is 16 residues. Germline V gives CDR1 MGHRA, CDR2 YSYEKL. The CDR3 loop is CASSQELSGGYNEQFF. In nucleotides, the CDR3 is TGCGCCAGCAGCCAAGAGTTGAGCGGGGGCTACAATGAGCAGTTCTTC.

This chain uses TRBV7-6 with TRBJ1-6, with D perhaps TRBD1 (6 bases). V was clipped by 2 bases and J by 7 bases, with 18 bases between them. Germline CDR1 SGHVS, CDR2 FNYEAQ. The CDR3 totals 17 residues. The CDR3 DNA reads TGTGCCAGCAGCTTAAGGGGGGACGGTCCTCAGAATTCACCCCTCCACTTT. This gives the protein CASSLRGDGPQNSPLHF.

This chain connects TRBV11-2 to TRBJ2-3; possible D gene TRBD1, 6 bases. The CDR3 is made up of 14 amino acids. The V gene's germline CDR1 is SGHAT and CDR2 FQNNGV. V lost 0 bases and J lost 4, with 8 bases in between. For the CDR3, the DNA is TGTGCCAGCAGCTTAGACCCAGGGGCAGATACGCAGTATTTT. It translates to CASSLDPGADTQYF.

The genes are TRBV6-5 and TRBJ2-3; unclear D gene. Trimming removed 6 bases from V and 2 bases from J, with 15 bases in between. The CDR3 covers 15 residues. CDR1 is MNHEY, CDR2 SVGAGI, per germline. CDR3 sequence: CASSPGHGVTDTQYF. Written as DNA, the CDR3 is TGTGCCAGCAGCCCAGGCCATGGGGTCACAGATACGCAGTATTTT.

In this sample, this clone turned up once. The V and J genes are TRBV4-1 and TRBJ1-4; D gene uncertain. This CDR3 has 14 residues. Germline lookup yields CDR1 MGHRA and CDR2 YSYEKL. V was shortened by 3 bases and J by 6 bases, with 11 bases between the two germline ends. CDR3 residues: CASSQSQDHEKLFF. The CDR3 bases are TGCGCCAGCAGCCAGAGCCAGGATCATGAAAAACTGTTTTTT.

The CDR3 protein is CASSLSGANNEQFF. The CDR3 coding sequence is TGTGCCAGCAGCTTAAGCGGGGCAAACAATGAGCAGTTCTTC. The rearrangement uses TRBV7-9 and TRBJ2-1; TRBD2 matches 7 bases. Germline assignment: CDR1 SEHNR and CDR2 FQNEAQ (reference sequence). J gave up 5 bases and V 2 bases, and 3 bases lay outside the gene matches. The CDR3 is 14 residues long.

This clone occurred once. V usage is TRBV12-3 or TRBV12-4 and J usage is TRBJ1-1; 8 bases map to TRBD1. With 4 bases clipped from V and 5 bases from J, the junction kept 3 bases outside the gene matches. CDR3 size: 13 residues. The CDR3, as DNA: TGTGCCAGCAGTTCCCACAGGGGGACTGAAGCTTTCTTT. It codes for CASSSHRGTEAFF.

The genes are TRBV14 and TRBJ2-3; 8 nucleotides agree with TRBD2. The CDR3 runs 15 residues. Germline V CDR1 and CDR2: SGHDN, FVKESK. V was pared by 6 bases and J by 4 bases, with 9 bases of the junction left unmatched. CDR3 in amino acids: CASRPRGGRADTQYF. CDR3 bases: TGTGCCAGCAGACCCCGGGGGGGCAGGGCAGATACGCAGTATTTT.

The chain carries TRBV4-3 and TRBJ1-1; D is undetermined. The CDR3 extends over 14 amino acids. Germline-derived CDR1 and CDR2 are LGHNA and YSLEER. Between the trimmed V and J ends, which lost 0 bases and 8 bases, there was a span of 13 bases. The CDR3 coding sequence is TGCGCCAGCAGCCAAGAGAGCGGCCGTTTCGAAGCTTTCTTT. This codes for CASSQESGRFEAFF.

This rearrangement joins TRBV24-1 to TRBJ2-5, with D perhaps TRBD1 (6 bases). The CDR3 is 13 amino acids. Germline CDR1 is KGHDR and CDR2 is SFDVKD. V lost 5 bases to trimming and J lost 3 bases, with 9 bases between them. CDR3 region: CATSVQGKETQYF. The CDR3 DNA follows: TGTGCCACCAGTGTACAGGGAAAAGAGACCCAGTACTTC.

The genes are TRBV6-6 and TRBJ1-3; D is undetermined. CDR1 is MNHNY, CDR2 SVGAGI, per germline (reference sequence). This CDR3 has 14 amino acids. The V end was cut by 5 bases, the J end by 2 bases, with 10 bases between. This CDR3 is CASSLLDPGNTIYF. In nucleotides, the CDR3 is TGTGCCAGCAGTCTCCTGGACCCTGGAAACACCATATATTTT.

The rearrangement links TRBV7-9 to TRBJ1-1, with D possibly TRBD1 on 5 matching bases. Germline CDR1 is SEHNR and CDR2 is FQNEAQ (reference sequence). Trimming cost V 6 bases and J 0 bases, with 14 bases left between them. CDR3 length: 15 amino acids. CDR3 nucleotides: TGTGCCAGCAGGTCCGGTGACAGTATGAACACTGAAGCTTTCTTT. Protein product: CASRSGDSMNTEAFF.

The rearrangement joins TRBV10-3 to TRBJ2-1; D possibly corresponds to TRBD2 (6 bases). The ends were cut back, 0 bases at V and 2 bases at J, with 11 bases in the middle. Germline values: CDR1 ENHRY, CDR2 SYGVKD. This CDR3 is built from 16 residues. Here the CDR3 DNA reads TGTGCCATCAGTGAGTCGACTGGCGGGGCCTACAATGAGCAGTTCTTC. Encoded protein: CAISESTGGAYNEQFF.